This record concerns one T cell receptor beta chain sequence. This sample was included in a study of blood T cell repertoires in COVID-19. The CDR3 length is 16 residues. The V and J ends lost 4 bases and 4 bases respectively, with 17 bases between them. Germline V gives CDR1 MDHEN, CDR2 SYDVKM. Sequencing was performed with immunoSEQ multiplex PCR; in TCRdb, only in-frame clones are kept and a portion is missing. Of around 89,000 clones detected, less than 80% appear once; the ten largest clones hold approximately 15%. The gene calls are TRBV28 and TRBJ1-3; D remains ambiguous. The sample comprised peripheral blood. The sequence came from a woman over 75 with acute or convalescent COVID-19. CDR3 protein: CASSSRGWFGGNTIYF. The CDR3 DNA is TGTGCCAGCAGTTCTCGAGGGTGGTTCGGGGGAAACACCATATATTTT.